This T cell receptor (beta chain) was recovered during a study of blood T cell repertoires in COVID-19. On the study more broadly: COVID-19 samples collected from the United States, Italy and Spain covered acute and convalescent phases. The analysed material was cDNA or gDNA that came from T cells, B-cell-depleted T cells, or PBMCs.

Assay: immunoSEQ multiplex PCR; the TCRdb copy retains only in-frame clones and omits some. There are roughly 30,000 clones in the sample; roughly 91% occur only once, and approximately 15% lies in the top ten. Germline CDR1 reads WNHNN; CDR2 reads SYGVQD (reference sequence). Trimming took 11 bases from V and 0 from J; bases not matched to a gene: 11. The CDR3 spans 15 residues. The chain joins TRBV10-1 to TRBJ2-5, with 8 bases matching TRBD1. This TCR was sampled from a human donor in a cohort sampled during active COVID-19. The donor label of this sample is uncertain. Material: peripheral blood. CDR3 sequence (DNA): TGCGCCGACGACCCCGACAGGGGCCACCAAGAGACCCAGTACTTC. Its translation is CADDPDRGHQETQYF.